The clone carrying this TCR beta chain came up a few times. What it binds is unknown. The data stem from a study of T-cell reconstitution after alpha-beta-depleted transplantation in children. The study, taken as a whole, reports: Counts and diversity of T cells one year after transplant came mostly from newly produced T cells. Two months or so post-transplant, alpha-beta T cells reportedly derived from several hundred expanded graft clones. Surviving recipient T cells and thymic progenitors accounted for the high day-60 TCRbeta diversity observed in some patients.

Unique molecular identifiers were used in preparing the TCRbeta library. Each CDR3 protein is one row after TCRdb ran MiXCR on the PCR reads. Here the sample spans about 300,000 distinct CDR3 sequences, around 10% being singletons. CDR3 length: 16 amino acids. V shed 5 bases, J shed 0 bases, and the junction held 7 bases outside the gene matches. Here the sequenced sample was PBMCs, taken before TCRalphabeta/CD19-depleted stem cell transplant. The sequence was collected from a boy younger than two with acute myeloid leukemia, due to receive a stem cell transplant. The V and J genes are TRBV12-3 or TRBV12-4 and TRBJ1-1; 9 bases are shared with TRBD1. The CDR3, as DNA: TGTGCCAGCAGTCCCCGGGACAGGGTTTTGAACACTGAAGCTTTCTTT. Translating gives CASSPRDRVLNTEAFF.